This T cell receptor beta chain emerged from a study of T cell repertoires in cytomegalovirus infection. TCRdb re-called the reads with MiXCR, one entry per CDR3 protein. The sample lists some 240,000 distinct CDR3 sequences; over 15% were seen once. This clonotype showed up many times. This TCR was sampled from a human donor in good health (CMV status not recorded). Some clones in this sample may be carry-over from other donors' samples. Sequencing input: CD8+ T cells from PBMCs.

CDR3 sequence: CASSPTGIYEQYF. The CDR3 nucleotides read TGTGCCAGCAGCCCAACAGGGATCTACGAGCAGTACTTC. This rearrangement joins TRBV7-9 to TRBJ2-7; D may be TRBD1 (6 bases). This CDR3 has 13 residues. Germline lookup yields CDR1 SEHNR and CDR2 FQNEAQ (reference sequence). V lost 5 bases and J 3 bases, leaving 11 bases between the germline ends.